This T cell receptor beta chain emerged from a study of CD8+ T cells in alopecia areata. This clone was detected only a few times. Specified treatment: oral pan-JAK inhibitor, 5-10 mg twice daily. Individuals with alopecia areata gave both lesional scalp punch biopsies and peripheral blood for collection. Reverse transcribed after extraction, RNA yielded cDNA as the sequencing template. TCRdb's copy holds only in-frame clones and misses some; the assay was immunoSEQ multiplex PCR. The sample lists 150,000 to 200,000 clones, 50% to 70% occurring once. This clonotype originated in a human donor with alopecia areata. Here the sequenced sample was CD4+ T cells sorted from blood, taken at approximately week 50, from a patient treated with tofacitinib.

The CDR3 nucleotides are TGTGCCAGCAGTGAGGACAGGGACAGCAATGAGCAGTTCTTC. Residues: CASSEDRDSNEQFF. The genes are TRBV6-1 and TRBJ2-1; 8 bases are a match to TRBD1. J lost 6 bases, V lost 3 bases, and 4 bases had no gene match. This CDR3 is 14 amino acids long. Germline V gene data show CDR1 as MNHNS and CDR2 as SASEGT.